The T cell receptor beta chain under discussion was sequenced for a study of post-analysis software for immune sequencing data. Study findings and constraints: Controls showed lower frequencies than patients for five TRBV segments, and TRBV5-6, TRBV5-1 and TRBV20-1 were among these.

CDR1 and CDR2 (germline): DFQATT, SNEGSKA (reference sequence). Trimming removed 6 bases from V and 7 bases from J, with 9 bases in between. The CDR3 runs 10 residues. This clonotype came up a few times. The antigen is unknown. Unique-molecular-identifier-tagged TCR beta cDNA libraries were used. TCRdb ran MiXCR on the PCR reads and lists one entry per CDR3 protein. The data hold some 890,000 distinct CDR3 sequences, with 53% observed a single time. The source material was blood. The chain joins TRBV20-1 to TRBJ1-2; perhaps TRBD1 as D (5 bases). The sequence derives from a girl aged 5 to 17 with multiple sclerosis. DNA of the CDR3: TGCAGTGCCGGGGGAGCTGGCTACACCTTC. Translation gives CSAGGAGYTF.